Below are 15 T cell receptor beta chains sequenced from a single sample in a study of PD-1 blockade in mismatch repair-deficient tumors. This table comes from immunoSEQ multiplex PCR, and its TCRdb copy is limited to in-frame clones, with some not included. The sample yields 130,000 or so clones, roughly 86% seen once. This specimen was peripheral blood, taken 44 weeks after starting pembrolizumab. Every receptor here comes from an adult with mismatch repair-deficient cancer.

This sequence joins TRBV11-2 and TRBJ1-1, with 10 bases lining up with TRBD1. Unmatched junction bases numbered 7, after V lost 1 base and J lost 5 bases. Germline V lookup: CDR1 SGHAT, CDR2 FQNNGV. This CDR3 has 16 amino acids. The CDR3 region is CASSLGDRGWKTEAFF. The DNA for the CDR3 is TGTGCCAGCAGCTTAGGGGACAGGGGATGGAAAACTGAAGCTTTCTTT.

CDR3 DNA: TGTGCCAGCAGTTTATCAGGGGTCTATGGCTACACCTTC. Protein: CASSLSGVYGYTF. V is TRBV28 and J is TRBJ1-2; the D gene is possibly TRBD1 (6 bases). The germline V gene encodes CDR1 MDHEN and CDR2 SYDVKM. Trimming shortened V by 1 base and J by 4 bases, and 7 bases separated the two germline ends. The length of the CDR3 is 13 residues.

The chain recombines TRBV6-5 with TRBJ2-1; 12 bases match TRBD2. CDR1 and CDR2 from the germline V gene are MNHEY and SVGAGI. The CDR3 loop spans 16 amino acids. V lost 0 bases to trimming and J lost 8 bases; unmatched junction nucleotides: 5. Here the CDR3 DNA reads TGTGCCAGCAGTTACTCTCGACTAGCGGGAGTACATGAGCAGTTCTTC. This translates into CASSYSRLAGVHEQFF.

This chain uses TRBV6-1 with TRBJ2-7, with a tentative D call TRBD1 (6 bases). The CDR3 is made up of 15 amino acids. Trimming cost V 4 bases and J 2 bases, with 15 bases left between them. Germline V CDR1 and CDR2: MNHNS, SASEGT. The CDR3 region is CASSGSTGLPYEQYF. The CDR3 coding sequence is TGTGCCAGCAGTGGATCCACAGGGTTGCCCTACGAGCAGTACTTC.

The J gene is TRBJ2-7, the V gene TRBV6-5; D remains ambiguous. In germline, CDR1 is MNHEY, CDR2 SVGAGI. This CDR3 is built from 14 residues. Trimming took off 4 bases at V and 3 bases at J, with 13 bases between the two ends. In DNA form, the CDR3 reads TGTGCCAGCAGTTCCCAATCGGAGATCTACGAGCAGTACTTC. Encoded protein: CASSSQSEIYEQYF.

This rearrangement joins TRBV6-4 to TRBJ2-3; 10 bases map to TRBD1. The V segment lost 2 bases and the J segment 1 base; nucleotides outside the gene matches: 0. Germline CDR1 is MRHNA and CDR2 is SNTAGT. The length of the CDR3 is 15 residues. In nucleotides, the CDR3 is TGTGCCAGCAGTGACGGGACAGGGGGCACAGATACGCAGTATTTT. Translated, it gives CASSDGTGGTDTQYF.

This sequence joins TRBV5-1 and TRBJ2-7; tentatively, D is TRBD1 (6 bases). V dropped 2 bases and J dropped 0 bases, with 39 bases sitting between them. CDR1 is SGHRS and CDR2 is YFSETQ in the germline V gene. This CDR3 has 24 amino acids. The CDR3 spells CASSFPLPRFVCGTGTRSSYEQYF. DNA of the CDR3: TGCGCCAGCAGCTTCCCTCTCCCGCGTTTTGTTTGCGGAACAGGGACGAGAAGCTCCTACGAGCAGTACTTC.

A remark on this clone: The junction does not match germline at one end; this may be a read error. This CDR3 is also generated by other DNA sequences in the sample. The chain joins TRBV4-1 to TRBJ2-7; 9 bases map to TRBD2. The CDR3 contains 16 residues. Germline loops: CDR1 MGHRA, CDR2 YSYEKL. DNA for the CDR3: TGCGCCAGCAGCCAAGATCGGCTAGCGGGAAACTACGAGCAGTATTTC. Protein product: CASSQDRLAGNYEQYF.

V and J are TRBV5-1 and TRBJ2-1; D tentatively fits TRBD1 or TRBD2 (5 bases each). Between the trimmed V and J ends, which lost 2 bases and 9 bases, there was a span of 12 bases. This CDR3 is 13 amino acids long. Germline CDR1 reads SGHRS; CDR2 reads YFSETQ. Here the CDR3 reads CASSFDGATEQFF. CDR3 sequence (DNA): TGCGCCAGCAGCTTTGACGGGGCCACTGAGCAGTTCTTC. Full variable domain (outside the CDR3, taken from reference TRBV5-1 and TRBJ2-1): KAGVTQTPRYLIKTRGQQVTLSCSPISGHRSVSWYQQTPGQGLQFLFEYFSETQRNKGNFPGRFSGRQFSNSRSEMNVSTLELGDSALYLCASSFDGATEQFFGPGTRLTVL.

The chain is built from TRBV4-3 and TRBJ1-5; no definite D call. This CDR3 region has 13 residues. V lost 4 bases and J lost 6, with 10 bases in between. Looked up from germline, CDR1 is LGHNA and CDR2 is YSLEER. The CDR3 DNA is TGCGCCAGCAGCCCCGCCAGGAGTCAGCCCCAGCATTTT. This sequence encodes CASSPARSQPQHF.

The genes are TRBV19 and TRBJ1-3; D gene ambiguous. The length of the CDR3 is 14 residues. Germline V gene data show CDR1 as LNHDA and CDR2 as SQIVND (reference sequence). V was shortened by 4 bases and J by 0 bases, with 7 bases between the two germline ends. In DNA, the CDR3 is TGTGCCAGTAGTAGGAAGAGCTCTGGAAACACCATATATTTT. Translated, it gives CASSRKSSGNTIYF.

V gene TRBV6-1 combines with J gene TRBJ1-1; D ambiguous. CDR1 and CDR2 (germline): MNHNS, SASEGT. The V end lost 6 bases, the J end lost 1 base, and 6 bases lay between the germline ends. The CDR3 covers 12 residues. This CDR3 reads CASREGNTEAFF. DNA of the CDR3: TGTGCCAGCAGGGAGGGGAACACTGAAGCTTTCTTT.

CDR3 loop: CASSLAGTGEGEQYF. Written as DNA, the CDR3 is TGTGCCAGCAGCTTAGCGGGGACGGGAGAGGGCGAGCAGTACTTC. The chain couples TRBV7-6 to TRBJ2-7, with D possibly TRBD2 on 6 matching bases. Trimming cost V 0 bases and J 6 bases, with 15 bases left between them. The germline V gene has CDR1 SGHVS and CDR2 FNYEAQ. The CDR3 has 15 residues.

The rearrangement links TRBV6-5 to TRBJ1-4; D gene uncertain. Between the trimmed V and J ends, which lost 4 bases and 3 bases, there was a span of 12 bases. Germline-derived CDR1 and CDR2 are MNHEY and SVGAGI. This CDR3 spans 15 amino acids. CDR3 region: CASSFGGPPNEKLFF. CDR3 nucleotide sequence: TGTGCCAGCAGTTTCGGAGGCCCCCCTAATGAAAAACTGTTTTTT.

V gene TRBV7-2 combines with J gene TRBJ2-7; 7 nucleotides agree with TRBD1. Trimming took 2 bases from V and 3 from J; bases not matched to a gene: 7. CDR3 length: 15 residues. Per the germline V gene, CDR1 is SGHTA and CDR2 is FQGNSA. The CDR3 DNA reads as TGTGCCAGCAGCTTACGAGGGGGCAGGGACTACGAGCAGTACTTC. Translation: CASSLRGGRDYEQYF.